A single sample gave rise to the 30 T cell receptor beta chains below, sequenced in a study of radiation and T cells in renal cell carcinoma. Libraries were prepared by immunoSEQ multiplex PCR; TCRdb keeps only in-frame clonotypes and omits some of them. In the table there are about 78,000 clones, about 88% of which are singletons. Indicated time point: blood 4 weeks post-SBRT, at nephrectomy. Treatment defined: 15 Gy SBRT to primary tumor, nephrectomy 4 weeks later. The sequencing here drew on blood, taken from a patient whose treatment included radiotherapy and nephrectomy. All receptors come from a woman between 70 and 85 years old with renal cell carcinoma.

The chain couples TRBV29-1 to TRBJ1-4; 7 nucleotides align to TRBD1. Germline values: CDR1 SQVTM, CDR2 ANQGSEA. CDR3 size: 13 residues. Trimming removed 6 bases from V and 6 bases from J; junction bases left unmatched: 7. The CDR3 sequence is CSVDSQGDEKLFF. The CDR3 DNA sequence: TGCAGCGTAGACTCTCAGGGGGATGAAAAACTGTTTTTT.

The rearrangement uses TRBV4-2 and TRBJ2-7, with 10 bases matching TRBD2. The CDR3 loop spans 17 amino acids. Germline V CDR1 and CDR2: LGHNA, YNFKEQ. Unmatched junction bases numbered 8, after V lost 0 bases and J lost 3 bases. The CDR3 sequence is CASSQDHGAGGFYEQYF. The CDR3 DNA reads as TGTGCCAGCAGCCAAGATCACGGAGCGGGGGGGTTCTACGAGCAGTACTTC.

CDR3 sequence: CASSEVGGGNSPLHF. CDR3 in DNA: TGTGCCAGCAGTGAAGTTGGAGGAGGGAATTCACCCCTCCACTTT. The chain has TRBV6-1 and TRBJ1-6; no firm D call. Trimming took 1 base from V and 7 from J, leaving 11 bases between them. The length of the CDR3 is 15 residues. Germline CDR1 is MNHNS and CDR2 is SASEGT.

DNA for the CDR3: TGTGCCAGCAGTTCCCTCCAGGGGACGGGAGACAATCAGCCCCAGCATTTT. This encodes CASSSLQGTGDNQPQHF. The chain joins TRBV28 to TRBJ1-5; D is possibly TRBD1 (6 bases). The germline V gene has CDR1 MDHEN and CDR2 SYDVKM. The CDR3 loop spans 17 amino acids. V gave up 4 bases and J gave up 3 bases, with 19 bases separating them.

The chain recombines TRBV5-5 with TRBJ2-3; the D gene could be TRBD1 or TRBD2 (5 bases each). This CDR3 comprises 14 residues. Germline CDR1 SGHKS, CDR2 YYEKEE (reference sequence). Trimming left V 1 base short and J 3 bases short, with 9 bases between. The CDR3, as DNA: TGTGCCAGCAGCTTGCGGGGACGGACAGATACGCAGTATTTT. Its protein is CASSLRGRTDTQYF.

This rearrangement joins TRBV4-3 to TRBJ1-2; perhaps TRBD1 as D (5 bases). The V end was cut by 0 bases, the J end by 2 bases, with 13 bases between. Germline V gives CDR1 LGHNA, CDR2 YSLEER. The CDR3 has 16 amino acids. CDR3 sequence: CASSQDLQGWNYGYTF. DNA of the CDR3: TGCGCCAGCAGCCAAGATCTGCAGGGATGGAACTATGGCTACACCTTC.

The V gene is TRBV15, the J gene TRBJ2-5, with 8 bases fitting TRBD2. CDR3 length: 14 residues. Germline V gene data show CDR1 as LNHNV and CDR2 as YYDKDF (reference sequence). The ends lost 0 bases at V and 5 bases at J; junction bases unmatched: 2. The CDR3 is CATSREASGETQYF. CDR3 bases: TGTGCCACCAGCAGAGAGGCTAGCGGGGAGACCCAGTACTTC.

In this sample, this clone turned up once. The chain uses TRBV19 and TRBJ1-1; no reliable D call. Looked up from germline, CDR1 is LNHDA and CDR2 is SQIVND (reference sequence). The CDR3 runs to 14 residues. The V and J ends lost 3 bases and 4 bases respectively, with 12 bases between them. CDR3 region: CASSIHTRGTEAFF. The CDR3 nucleotides read TGTGCCAGTAGTATCCACACACGGGGCACTGAAGCTTTCTTT.

The chain is built from TRBV6-5 and TRBJ1-2; no definite D call. The CDR3 sequence is 13 residues long. V gave up 2 bases and J gave up 6 bases, with 10 bases separating them. The germline V gene encodes CDR1 MNHEY and CDR2 SVGAGI. The CDR3 coding sequence is TGTGCCAGCAGTTACATTTCCAGCCATGGCTACACCTTC. Its protein product is CASSYISSHGYTF.

With regard to this clone: The junction shows a germline mismatch at one end, possibly a read error. The sample contains more than one DNA sequence encoding this CDR3. The genes are TRBV7-7 and TRBJ2-1; 9 nucleotides align to TRBD1. The CDR3 is 13 residues long. Germline CDR1 reads SSHAT; CDR2 reads FNYEAQ (reference sequence). The CDR3 bases are TGTGCTAGCAGCTTCGGGACAGGGAATGAGCAGTTCTTC. It yields the protein CASSFGTGNEQFF.

V is TRBV9 and J is TRBJ2-5; perhaps TRBD1 as D (5 bases). V was cut by 2 bases and J by 1 base, with 9 bases left in between. Germline CDR1 is SGDLS and CDR2 is YYNGEE. CDR3 size: 14 residues. The CDR3 here is CASSVTGTQETQYF. CDR3 in DNA: TGTGCCAGCAGCGTTACAGGCACCCAAGAGACCCAGTACTTC.

This clone was found once. This chain joins TRBV7-2 and TRBJ2-5; D uncertain. CDR3 length: 14 residues. Germline V gene data show CDR1 as SGHTA and CDR2 as FQGNSA. V lost 2 bases and J 1 base, leaving 8 bases between the germline ends. CDR3 residues: CASSLRVSQETQYF. Here the CDR3 DNA reads TGTGCCAGCAGCTTAAGAGTCAGCCAAGAGACCCAGTACTTC.

This clone has a single count. The V call is TRBV5-1, the J call TRBJ1-6; TRBD1 agrees at 8 bases. Germline loops: CDR1 SGHRS, CDR2 YFSETQ. This CDR3 is built from 14 residues. Trimming removed 3 bases from V and 7 bases from J; junction bases left unmatched: 3. This chain's CDR3 is CASSSGGENSPLHF. The CDR3 bases are TGCGCCAGCAGCTCAGGGGGCGAGAATTCACCCCTCCACTTT.

As DNA, the CDR3 is TGTGCCAGCAGTCCGTGGACATCGACCCTTTTTGTGTATGGCTACACCTTC. Translated: CASSPWTSTLFVYGYTF. The chain has TRBV28 and TRBJ1-2; possibly TRBD1 for D (5 bases). This CDR3 is 17 amino acids long. The ends were cut back, 5 bases at V and 5 bases at J, with 24 bases in the middle. Germline loops: CDR1 MDHEN, CDR2 SYDVKM.

Many counts were recorded for this clone. J is TRBJ1-1 and V is TRBV30; 9 positions agree with TRBD1. The CDR3 totals 15 residues. With 2 bases clipped from V and 5 bases from J, the junction kept 9 bases outside the gene matches. Germline V lookup: CDR1 GTSNPN, CDR2 SVGIG (reference sequence). This CDR3 is CAWSMGQGAWTEAFF. The CDR3 nucleotides read TGTGCCTGGAGTATGGGACAGGGAGCTTGGACTGAAGCTTTCTTT. The full variable domain, completed using reference TRBV30 and TRBJ1-1, is SQTIHQWPATLVQPVGSPLSLECTVEGTSNPNLYWYRQAAGRGLQLLFYSVGIGQISSEVPQNLSASRPQDRQFILSSKKLLLSDSGFYLCAWSMGQGAWTEAFFGQGTRLTVV.

This clone was seen a single time. This chain joins TRBV7-8 and TRBJ2-1; D remains unclear. V was shortened by 1 base and J by 5 bases, with 12 bases between the two germline ends. Germline-derived CDR1 and CDR2 are SGHVS and FQNEAQ. This CDR3 comprises 15 residues. The CDR3 DNA is TGTGCCAGCAGCTTAGTTGGGCTAACTAACAATGAGCAGTTCTTC. Its protein product is CASSLVGLTNNEQFF. Supplemented by reference TRBV7-8 and TRBJ2-1, the full variable domain reads GAGVSQSPRYKVAKRGQDVALRCDPISGHVSLFWYQQALGQGPEFLTYFQNEAQLDKSGLPSDRFFAERPEGSVSTLKIQRTQQEDSAVYLCASSLVGLTNNEQFFGPGTRLTVL.

V gene TRBV10-3 combines with J gene TRBJ1-1, with no clear D. V shed 8 bases and J shed 4 bases, with 8 bases lying between them. Germline values: CDR1 ENHRY, CDR2 SYGVKD. The CDR3 extends over 11 amino acids. CDR3 DNA: TGTGCCATCGCCGGTAGCACTGAAGCTTTCTTT. Translating it yields CAIAGSTEAFF.

The chain carries TRBV7-2 and TRBJ2-5; tentatively, D is TRBD2 (5 bases). CDR1 is SGHTA and CDR2 is FQGNSA in the germline V gene. V shed 1 base and J shed 1 base, with 10 bases lying between them. The CDR3 is 15 residues long. Here the CDR3 DNA reads TGTGCCAGCAGCTTAGGGGGAGCCATCCAAGAGACCCAGTACTTC. Protein product: CASSLGGAIQETQYF.

The chain couples TRBV30 to TRBJ1-1; 9 bases line up with TRBD1. V was clipped by 3 bases and J by 4 bases; unmatched bases: 6. The CDR3 runs to 14 residues. The germline gives CDR1 GTSNPN, CDR2 SVGIG (reference sequence). This CDR3 is CAWSSHRGLTEAFF. In DNA, the CDR3 is TGTGCCTGGAGCTCCCACAGGGGGCTCACTGAAGCTTTCTTT.

V and J are TRBV30 and TRBJ1-1; D gene unclear. The V gene's germline CDR1 is GTSNPN and CDR2 SVGIG (reference sequence). CDR3 length: 14 amino acids. Trimming took 7 bases from V and 0 from J, leaving 15 bases between them. CDR3: CASNRAVMNTEAFF. The CDR3 bases are TGTGCCTCAAACCGGGCGGTAATGAACACTGAAGCTTTCTTT.

In this sample, this clone turned up once. The gene calls are TRBV13 and TRBJ1-2; no definite D call. The CDR3 totals 14 residues. Looked up from germline, CDR1 is PRHDT and CDR2 is FYEKMQ (reference sequence). V was trimmed by 0 bases and J by 5 bases, leaving 10 bases between them. The CDR3 DNA reads as TGTGCCAGCAGCTTAGGACGCAAACTTTATGGCTACACCTTC. As protein: CASSLGRKLYGYTF.

The chain links TRBV19 to TRBJ1-2, with 7 bases identical to TRBD1. Germline assignment: CDR1 LNHDA and CDR2 SQIVND (reference sequence). With 3 bases clipped from V and 0 bases from J, the junction kept 4 bases outside the gene matches. The CDR3 contains 15 residues. The CDR3 DNA reads as TGTGCCAGTAGTATGTGGGACAGCGCTAACTATGGCTACACCTTC. Translation gives CASSMWDSANYGYTF.

This chain connects TRBV10-3 to TRBJ2-1; TRBD2 matches at 10 bases. The trim removed 5 bases at V and 5 bases at J, leaving 3 bases unmatched. The CDR3 runs to 14 residues. Per germline, CDR1 ENHRY and CDR2 SYGVKD. The CDR3: CAISTGTSDNEQFF. The CDR3 region has the DNA TGTGCCATCAGTACCGGGACTAGCGACAATGAGCAGTTCTTC.

The J gene is TRBJ1-1, the V gene TRBV11-1; D is unresolved. Germline CDR1 reads SGHAT; CDR2 reads FQDESV (reference sequence). The CDR3 spans 15 residues. The V gene lost 1 base and the J gene lost 1 base, with 10 bases spanning the gap. CDR3 DNA: TGTGCCAGCAGCTTAGAAAGGCTGGGGAACACTGAAGCTTTCTTT. Translation gives CASSLERLGNTEAFF.

The V and J genes are TRBV13 and TRBJ2-3, with TRBD2 identical over 9 bases. Germline V gene sequence: CDR1 PRHDT, CDR2 FYEKMQ (reference sequence). The CDR3 length is 19 residues. The J segment lost 0 bases and the V segment lost 3 bases, leaving 13 bases of the junction unmatched. CDR3 loop: CASSFASGATPSSTDTQYF. The DNA of the CDR3 is TGTGCCAGCAGCTTCGCTAGCGGGGCCACACCGTCAAGCACAGATACGCAGTATTTT.

Only one count was recorded for this clone. The CDR3 reads CASRVRGPTEAFF. DNA of the CDR3: TGTGCCAGCAGGGTCAGGGGGCCCACTGAAGCTTTCTTT. V usage is TRBV28 and J usage is TRBJ1-1; 8 bases line up with TRBD1. CDR1 and CDR2 from the germline V gene are MDHEN and SYDVKM. The CDR3 loop spans 13 amino acids. With 6 bases clipped from V and 4 bases from J, the junction kept 4 bases outside the gene matches.

This rearrangement joins TRBV19 to TRBJ1-2, with D maybe TRBD1 (5 bases). Germline-derived CDR1 and CDR2 are LNHDA and SQIVND (reference sequence). The CDR3 loop spans 15 amino acids. V was pared by 2 bases and J by 2 bases, with 12 bases between. DNA of the CDR3: TGTGCCAGTAGTATACAGGGTGGCCCCAACTATGGCTACACCTTC. This sequence encodes CASSIQGGPNYGYTF.

The V gene is TRBV4-3, the J gene TRBJ1-1, with 7 bases matching TRBD1. Losses at the gene ends were 0 bases for V and 8 bases for J; bases not matched to a gene: 3. This CDR3 spans 13 amino acids. Germline CDR1 is LGHNA and CDR2 is YSLEER. CDR3 residues: CASSQERDSEAFF. CDR3 nucleotides: TGCGCCAGCAGCCAAGAGAGGGACAGCGAAGCTTTCTTT.

V usage is TRBV5-1 and J usage is TRBJ2-2; 7 nucleotides line up with TRBD1. With V trimmed by 3 bases and J by 1 base, 12 bases remained unmatched. The CDR3 consists of 18 residues. Germline V gene lookup returns CDR1 SGHRS and CDR2 YFSETQ. The DNA for the CDR3 is TGCGCCAGCAGCTCAGTAGTAGGGACAGCACTGAACACCGGGGAGCTGTTTTTT. This sequence encodes CASSSVVGTALNTGELFF.

The count of this clone is one. The J gene is TRBJ1-1, the V gene TRBV23-1, with D maybe TRBD1 (6 bases). Being an ORF, TRBV23-1 has a function that is uncertain. V lost 2 bases and J 4 bases, leaving 14 bases between the germline ends. The CDR3 is made up of 15 amino acids. The CDR3 DNA is TGCGCCAGCAGTCAAACAGGGCCCAGGGGCACTGAAGCTTTCTTT. Protein product: CASSQTGPRGTEAFF.